A single sample gave rise to the 8 T cell receptor beta chains below, sequenced in a study of T cell responses to AZD1222 COVID-19 vaccine. TCRdb keeps only in-frame clones here, not all; method: immunoSEQ multiplex PCR. The sample has 100,000 to 140,000 clones, around 87% seen once. The specimen was peripheral blood, collected on day 0 of AZD1222 vaccination. The receptors shown here come from an adult in good health.

This chain joins TRBV9 and TRBJ1-1; TRBD1 matches at 7 bases. The CDR3 covers 15 residues. V trimming: 3 bases; J trimming: 4 bases; junction bases outside the gene matches: 9. Germline values: CDR1 SGDLS, CDR2 YYNGEE. The CDR3 region is CASSASGGVGTEAFF. Written as DNA, the CDR3 is TGTGCCAGCAGCGCCTCAGGGGGGGTCGGCACTGAAGCTTTCTTT.

CDR3 DNA sequence: TGTGCCAGCAGCGTAGTGTGTCAGCTCCCCTATGGCTACACCTTC. Residues: CASSVVCQLPYGYTF. The chain joins TRBV9 to TRBJ1-2; D not resolved. CDR3 length: 15 residues. Looked up from germline, CDR1 is SGDLS and CDR2 is YYNGEE. V shed 0 bases and J shed 4 bases, with 13 bases lying between them.

This chain connects TRBV6-6 to TRBJ1-1; no reliable D call. The CDR3 has 13 amino acids. Germline assignment: CDR1 MNHNY and CDR2 SVGAGI (reference sequence). V lost 5 bases to trimming and J lost 0 bases, with 7 bases between them. The CDR3 spells CASSEPMNTEAFF. CDR3 in DNA: TGTGCCAGCAGTGAGCCCATGAACACTGAAGCTTTCTTT.

The chain is built from TRBV4-3 and TRBJ2-1; D may be TRBD2 (6 bases). This CDR3 is 16 amino acids long. The germline V and J ends were trimmed by 0 bases and 0 bases, with 9 bases remaining between them. Germline loops: CDR1 LGHNA, CDR2 YSLEER. The DNA for the CDR3 is TGCGCCAGCAGCCAAGATATCGGGAGCTCCTACAATGAGCAGTTCTTC. Translating it yields CASSQDIGSSYNEQFF.

This clone was observed a handful of times. J is TRBJ2-3 and V is TRBV6-1; D is perhaps TRBD2 (7 bases). Looked up from germline, CDR1 is MNHNS and CDR2 is SASEGT. V lost 3 bases, J lost 1 base, and 11 bases lay in between. This CDR3 has 15 amino acids. As DNA, the CDR3 is TGTGCCAGCAGTGAGGGCGGGGGCCGCACAGATACGCAGTATTTT. Translated, it gives CASSEGGGRTDTQYF.

V gene TRBV2 combines with J gene TRBJ2-1, with TRBD1 matching 7 bases. Germline loops: CDR1 SNHLY, CDR2 FYNNEI. V was clipped by 7 bases and J by 2 bases; unmatched bases: 5. This CDR3 has 14 residues. The CDR3 sequence: CASTRQGTYNEQFF. CDR3 DNA: TGTGCCAGCACCCGACAGGGCACCTACAATGAGCAGTTCTTC.

This sequence joins TRBV30 and TRBJ1-5; perhaps TRBD1 as D (6 bases). V dropped 6 bases and J dropped 4 bases, with 16 bases sitting between them. The CDR3 is 14 amino acids. CDR1 is GTSNPN and CDR2 is SVGIG in the germline V gene (reference sequence). CDR3 protein: CACNFGQSNQPQHF. The CDR3 DNA follows: TGTGCCTGTAACTTCGGACAGTCTAATCAGCCCCAGCATTTT.

The genes are TRBV11-3 and TRBJ1-1; D gene unclear. This CDR3 has 13 amino acids. Between the trimmed V and J ends, which lost 5 bases and 6 bases, there was a span of 13 bases. Per the germline V gene, CDR1 is SGHNT and CDR2 is YENEEA. CDR3 in amino acids: CASSIAQEAEAFF. CDR3 DNA sequence: TGTGCCAGCAGCATCGCTCAGGAGGCTGAAGCTTTCTTT.